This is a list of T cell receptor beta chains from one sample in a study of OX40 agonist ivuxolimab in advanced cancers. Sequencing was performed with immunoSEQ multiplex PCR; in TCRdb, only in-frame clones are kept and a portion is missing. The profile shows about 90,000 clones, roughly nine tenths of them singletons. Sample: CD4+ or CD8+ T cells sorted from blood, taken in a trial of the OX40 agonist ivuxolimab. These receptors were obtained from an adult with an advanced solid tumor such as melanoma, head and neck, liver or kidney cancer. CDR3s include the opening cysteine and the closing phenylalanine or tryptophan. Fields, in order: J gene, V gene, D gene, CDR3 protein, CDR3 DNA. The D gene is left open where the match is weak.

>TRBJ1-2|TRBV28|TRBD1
CASSWAGTVDNYGYTF
TGTGCCAGCAGTTGGGCGGGGACAGTAGACAACTATGGCTACACCTTC
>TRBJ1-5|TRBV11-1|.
CASWALWGIEPQHF
TGTGCCAGCTGGGCCCTCTGGGGAATTGAGCCCCAGCATTTT
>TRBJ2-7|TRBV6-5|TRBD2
CASAGKAGPSYEQYF
TGTGCCAGCGCGGGGAAAGCGGGACCCAGCTACGAGCAGTACTTC
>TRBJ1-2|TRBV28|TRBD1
CASRDRGGWYGYTF
TGTGCCAGCAGGGACAGGGGTGGTTGGTATGGCTACACCTTC
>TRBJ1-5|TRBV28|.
CASSIQGLGSNQPQHF
TGTGCCAGCAGCATCCAGGGTTTGGGGAGCAATCAGCCCCAGCATTTT
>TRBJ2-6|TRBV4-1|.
CASSLGVSGSNSGANVLTF
TGCGCCAGCAGCCTAGGGGTGAGCGGTTCTAACTCTGGGGCCAACGTCCTGACTTTC
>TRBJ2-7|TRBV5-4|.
CASSLRDRNTYEQYF
TGTGCCAGCAGCTTGCGAGATAGGAATACCTACGAGCAGTACTTC
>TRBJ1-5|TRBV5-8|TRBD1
CASTLGSGGQPQHF
TGTGCCAGCACCTTGGGGTCAGGGGGTCAGCCCCAGCATTTT
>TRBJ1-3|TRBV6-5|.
CASSRLGTRGNTIYF
TGTGCCAGCAGCCGACTCGGGACGCGAGGAAACACCATATATTTT
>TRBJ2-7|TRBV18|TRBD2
CASSHGLAGGEQYF
TGTGCCAGCTCACACGGGCTAGCGGGGGGCGAGCAGTACTTC